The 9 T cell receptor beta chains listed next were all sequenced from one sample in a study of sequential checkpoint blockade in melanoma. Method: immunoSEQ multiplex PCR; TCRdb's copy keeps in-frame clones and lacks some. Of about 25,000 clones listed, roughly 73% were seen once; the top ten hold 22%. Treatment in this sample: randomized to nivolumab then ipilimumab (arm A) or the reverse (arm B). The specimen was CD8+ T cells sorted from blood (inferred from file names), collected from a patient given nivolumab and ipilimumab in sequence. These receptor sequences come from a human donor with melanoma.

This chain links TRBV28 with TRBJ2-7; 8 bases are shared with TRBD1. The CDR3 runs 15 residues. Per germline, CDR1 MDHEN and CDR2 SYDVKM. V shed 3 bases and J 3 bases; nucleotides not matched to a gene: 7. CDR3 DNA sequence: TGTGCCAGCAGTTTGTGGACAGGGCCAGGCTACGAGCAGTACTTC. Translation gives CASSLWTGPGYEQYF.

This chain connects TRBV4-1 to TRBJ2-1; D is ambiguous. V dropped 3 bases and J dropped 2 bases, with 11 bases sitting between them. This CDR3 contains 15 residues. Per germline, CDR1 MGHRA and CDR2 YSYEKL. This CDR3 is CASSQLVSTYNEQFF. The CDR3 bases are TGCGCCAGCAGCCAGTTAGTTTCGACCTACAATGAGCAGTTCTTC.

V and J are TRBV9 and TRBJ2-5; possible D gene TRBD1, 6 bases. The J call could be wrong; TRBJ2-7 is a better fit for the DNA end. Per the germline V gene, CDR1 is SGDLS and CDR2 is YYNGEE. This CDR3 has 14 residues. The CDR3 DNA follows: TGTGCCAGCAGCCCAGGACAGAGCTCCTACGAGCAGTACTTC. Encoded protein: CASSPGQSSYEQYF.

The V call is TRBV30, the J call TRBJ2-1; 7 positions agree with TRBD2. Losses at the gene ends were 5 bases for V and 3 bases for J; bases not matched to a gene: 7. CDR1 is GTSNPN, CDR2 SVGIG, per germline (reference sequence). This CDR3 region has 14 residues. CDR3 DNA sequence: TGTGCCTGGGAGAGGGCTAGCGGCTACAATGAGCAGTTCTTC. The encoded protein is CAWERASGYNEQFF.

The CDR3 DNA follows: TGTGCCAGCAGCCCGGGCCGGGACAGGGTCGAGCAGTACTTC. As protein: CASSPGRDRVEQYF. V usage is TRBV7-9 and J usage is TRBJ2-5; 9 bases line up with TRBD1. Gene TRBJ2-7 matches the end of the DNA better, so the J call may be wrong. The CDR3 is made up of 14 amino acids. Germline values: CDR1 SEHNR, CDR2 FQNEAQ (reference sequence).

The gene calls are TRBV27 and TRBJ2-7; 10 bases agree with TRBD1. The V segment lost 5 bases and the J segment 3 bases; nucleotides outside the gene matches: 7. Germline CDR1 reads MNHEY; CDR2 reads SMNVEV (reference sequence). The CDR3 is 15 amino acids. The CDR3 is CASSTDRDRGYEQYF. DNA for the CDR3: TGTGCCAGCAGTACAGACCGGGACAGGGGCTACGAGCAGTACTTC.

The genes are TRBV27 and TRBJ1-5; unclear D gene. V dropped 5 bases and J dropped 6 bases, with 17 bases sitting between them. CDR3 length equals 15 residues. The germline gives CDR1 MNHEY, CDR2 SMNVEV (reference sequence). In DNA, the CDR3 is TGTGCCAGCAGTCCGTCGAGGTCATCCACTCAGCCCCAGCATTTT. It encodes CASSPSRSSTQPQHF.

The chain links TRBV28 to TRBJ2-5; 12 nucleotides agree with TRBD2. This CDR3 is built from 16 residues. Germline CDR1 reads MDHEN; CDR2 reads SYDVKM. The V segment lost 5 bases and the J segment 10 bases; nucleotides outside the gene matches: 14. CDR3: CASSVLASGRASIQYF. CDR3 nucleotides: TGTGCCAGCAGTGTTTTGGCTAGCGGGAGGGCCTCGATCCAGTACTTC. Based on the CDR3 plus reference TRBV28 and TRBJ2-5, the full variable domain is DVKVTQSSRYLVKRTGEKVFLECVQDMDHENMFWYRQDPGLGLRLIYFSYDVKMKEKGDIPEGYSVSREKKERFSLILESASTNQTSMYLCASSVLASGRASIQYFGPGTRLLVL.

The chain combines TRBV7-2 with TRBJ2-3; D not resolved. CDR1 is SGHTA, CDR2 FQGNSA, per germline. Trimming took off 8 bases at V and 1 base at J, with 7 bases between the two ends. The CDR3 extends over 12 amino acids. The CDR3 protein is CASVSGTDTQYF. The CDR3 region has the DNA TGTGCCAGCGTCTCTGGCACAGATACGCAGTATTTT.